This T cell receptor (beta chain) stems from a study of blood T cells in healthy people across ages. For the study at large: About one barcoded beta molecule per two T cells was the capture yield of template switching.

This CDR3 is built from 13 residues. Germline CDR1 and CDR2: SGHTS and YDEGEE. V was shortened by 6 bases and J by 0 bases, with 9 bases between the two germline ends. In this sample, this clonotype turned up many times. A J-beta primer mix and a sample-barcoded 5' primer were used in a second PCR of about 7 to 12 cycles. TCRdb ran MiXCR on the 5' RACE reads and lists one entry per CDR3 protein. The sample carries approximately 960,000 distinct CDR3 sequences, almost 30% recorded once. The same data also contributed to another study, on T cells of mothers and their children. That paper states: Related mother-child pairs shared slightly more overlap than unrelated pairs, but the difference was non-significant.

The rearrangement uses TRBV5-8 and TRBJ2-5; D ambiguous. This TCR was recovered from a woman between 35 and 50 years old in good health. Material: blood. DNA of the CDR3: TGTGCCAGCACCAGGTCCTACCAAGAGACCCAGTACTTC. Translation: CASTRSYQETQYF. Full variable domain (missing parts from reference TRBV5-8 and TRBJ2-5): EAGVTQSPTHLIKTRGQQATLRCSPISGHTSVYWYQQALGLGLQFLLWYDEGEERNRGNFPPRFSGRQFPNYSSELNVNALELEDSALYLCASTRSYQETQYFGPGTRLLVL.